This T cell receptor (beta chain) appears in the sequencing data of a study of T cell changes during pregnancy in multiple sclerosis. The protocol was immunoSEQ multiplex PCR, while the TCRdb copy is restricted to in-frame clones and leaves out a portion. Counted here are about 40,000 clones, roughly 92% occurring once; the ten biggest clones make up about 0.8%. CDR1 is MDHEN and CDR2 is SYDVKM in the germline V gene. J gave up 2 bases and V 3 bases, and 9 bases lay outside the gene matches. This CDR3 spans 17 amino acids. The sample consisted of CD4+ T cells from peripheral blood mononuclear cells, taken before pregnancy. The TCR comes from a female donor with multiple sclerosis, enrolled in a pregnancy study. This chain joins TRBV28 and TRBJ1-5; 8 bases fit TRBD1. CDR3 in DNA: TGTGCCAGCAGTTTTTCCGGTCCAGGGGGCGGCAATCAGCCCCAGCATTTT. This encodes CASSFSGPGGGNQPQHF.